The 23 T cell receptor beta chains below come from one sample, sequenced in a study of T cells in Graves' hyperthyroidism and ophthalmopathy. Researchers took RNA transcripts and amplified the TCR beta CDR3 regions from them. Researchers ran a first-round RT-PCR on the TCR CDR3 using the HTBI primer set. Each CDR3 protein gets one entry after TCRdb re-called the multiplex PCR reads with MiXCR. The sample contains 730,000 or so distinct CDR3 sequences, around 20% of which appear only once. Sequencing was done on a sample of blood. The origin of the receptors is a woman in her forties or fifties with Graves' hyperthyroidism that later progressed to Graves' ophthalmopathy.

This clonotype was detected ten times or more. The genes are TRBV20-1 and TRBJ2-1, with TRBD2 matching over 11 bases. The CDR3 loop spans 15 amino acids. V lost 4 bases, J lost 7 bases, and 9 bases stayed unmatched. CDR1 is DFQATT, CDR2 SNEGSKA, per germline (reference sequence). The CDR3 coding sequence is TGCAGTGCTATCCCTTTAGCGGGGGGGCTAAATGAGCAGTTCTTC. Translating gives CSAIPLAGGLNEQFF.

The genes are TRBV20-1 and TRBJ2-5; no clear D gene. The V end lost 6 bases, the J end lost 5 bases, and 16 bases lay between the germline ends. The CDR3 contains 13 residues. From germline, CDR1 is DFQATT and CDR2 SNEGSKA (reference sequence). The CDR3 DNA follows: TGCAGTGCAACGCGTCAACTGGTTGAGACCCAGTACTTC. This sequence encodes CSATRQLVETQYF.

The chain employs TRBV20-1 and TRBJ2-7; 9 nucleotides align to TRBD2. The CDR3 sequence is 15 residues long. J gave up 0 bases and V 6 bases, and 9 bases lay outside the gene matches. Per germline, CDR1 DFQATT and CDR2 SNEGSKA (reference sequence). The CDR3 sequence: CSAHKRGALSYEQYF. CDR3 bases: TGCAGTGCCCATAAGCGGGGGGCCCTCTCCTACGAGCAGTACTTC.

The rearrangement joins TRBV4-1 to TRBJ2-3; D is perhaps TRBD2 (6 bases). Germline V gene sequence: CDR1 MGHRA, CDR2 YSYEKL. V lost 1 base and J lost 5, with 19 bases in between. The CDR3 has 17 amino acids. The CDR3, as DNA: TGCGCCAGCAGCCAAGTTTATCTCGTCCTCGGGGGAGATACGCAGTATTTT. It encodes CASSQVYLVLGGDTQYF.

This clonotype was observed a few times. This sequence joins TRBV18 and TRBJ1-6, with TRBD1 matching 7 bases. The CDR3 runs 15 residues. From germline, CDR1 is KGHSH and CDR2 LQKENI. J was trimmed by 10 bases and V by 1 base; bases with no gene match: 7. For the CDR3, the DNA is TGTGCCAGCTCACCACAGGGGGCCGTTGGATCACCCCTCCACTTT. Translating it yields CASSPQGAVGSPLHF.

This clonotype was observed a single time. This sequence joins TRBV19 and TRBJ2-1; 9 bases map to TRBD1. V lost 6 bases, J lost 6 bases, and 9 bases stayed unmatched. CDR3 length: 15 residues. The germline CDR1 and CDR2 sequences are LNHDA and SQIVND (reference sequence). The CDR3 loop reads CASSAGTGILNEQFF. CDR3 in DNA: TGTGCCAGTAGCGCCGGGACAGGGATACTCAATGAGCAGTTCTTC. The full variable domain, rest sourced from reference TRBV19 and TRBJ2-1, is DGGITQSPKYLFRKEGQNVTLSCEQNLNHDAMYWYRQDPGQGLRLIYYSQIVNDFQKGDIAEGYSVSREKKESFPLTVTSAQKNPTAFYLCASSAGTGILNEQFFGPGTRLTVL.

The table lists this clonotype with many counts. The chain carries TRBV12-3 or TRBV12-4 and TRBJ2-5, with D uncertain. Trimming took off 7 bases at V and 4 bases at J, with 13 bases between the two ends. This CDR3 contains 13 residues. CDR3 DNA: TGTGCCAGCACTCCAAACGGAGCAGAGACCCAGTACTTC. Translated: CASTPNGAETQYF.

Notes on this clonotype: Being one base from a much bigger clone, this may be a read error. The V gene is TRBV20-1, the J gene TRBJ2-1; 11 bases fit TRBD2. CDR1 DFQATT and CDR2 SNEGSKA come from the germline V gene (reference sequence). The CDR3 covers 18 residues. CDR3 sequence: CSASISGGVIGSYSEQFF. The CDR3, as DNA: TGCAGTGCTAGCATTAGCGGGGGGGTCATAGGCTCCTACAGTGAGCAGTTCTTC.

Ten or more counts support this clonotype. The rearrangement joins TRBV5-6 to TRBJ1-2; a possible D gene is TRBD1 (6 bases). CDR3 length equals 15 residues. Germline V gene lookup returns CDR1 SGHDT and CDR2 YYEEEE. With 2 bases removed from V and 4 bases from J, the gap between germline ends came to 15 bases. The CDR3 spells CASSLEGGRGYGYTF. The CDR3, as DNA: TGTGCCAGCAGCTTAGAAGGGGGACGAGGCTATGGCTACACCTTC.

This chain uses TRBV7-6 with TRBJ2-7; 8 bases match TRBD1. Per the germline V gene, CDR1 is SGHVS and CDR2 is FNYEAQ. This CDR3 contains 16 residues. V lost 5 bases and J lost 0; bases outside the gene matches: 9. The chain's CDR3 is CASSPGQGLFSYEQYF. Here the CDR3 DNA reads TGTGCCAGCAGCCCCGGACAGGGCCTGTTCTCCTACGAGCAGTACTTC.

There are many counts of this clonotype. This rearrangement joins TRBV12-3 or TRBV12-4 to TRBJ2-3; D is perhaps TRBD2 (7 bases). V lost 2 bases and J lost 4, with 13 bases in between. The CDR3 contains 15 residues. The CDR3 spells CASSLLRGPSDTQYF. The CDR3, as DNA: TGTGCCAGCAGTTTACTGCGGGGGCCGTCAGATACGCAGTATTTT.

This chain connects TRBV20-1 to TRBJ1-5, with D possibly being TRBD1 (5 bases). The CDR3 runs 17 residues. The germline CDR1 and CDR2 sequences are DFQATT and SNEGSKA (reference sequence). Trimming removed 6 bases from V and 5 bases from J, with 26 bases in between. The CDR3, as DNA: TGCAGTGCCCTCCCGGGGACCACCTCAGGGTTACATCAGCCCCAGCATTTT. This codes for CSALPGTTSGLHQPQHF.

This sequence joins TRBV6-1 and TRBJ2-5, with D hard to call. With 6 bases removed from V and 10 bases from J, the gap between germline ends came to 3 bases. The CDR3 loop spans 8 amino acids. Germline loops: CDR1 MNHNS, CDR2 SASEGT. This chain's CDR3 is CASSNQYF. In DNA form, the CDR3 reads TGTGCCAGCAGCAACCAGTACTTC.

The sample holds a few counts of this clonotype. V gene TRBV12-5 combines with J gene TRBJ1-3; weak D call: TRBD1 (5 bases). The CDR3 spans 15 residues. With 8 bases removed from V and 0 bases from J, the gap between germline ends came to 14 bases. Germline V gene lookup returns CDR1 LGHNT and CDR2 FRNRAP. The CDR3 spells CASSLGVNSGNTIYF. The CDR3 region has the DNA TGTGCTAGTTCCTTGGGGGTCAACTCTGGAAACACCATATATTTT.

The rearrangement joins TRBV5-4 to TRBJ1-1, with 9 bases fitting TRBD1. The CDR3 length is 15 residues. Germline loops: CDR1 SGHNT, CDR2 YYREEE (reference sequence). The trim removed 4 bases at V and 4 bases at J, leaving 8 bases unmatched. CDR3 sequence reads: CASSHGTGRSTEAFF. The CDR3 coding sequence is TGTGCCAGCAGCCATGGGACAGGGCGGAGCACTGAAGCTTTCTTT.

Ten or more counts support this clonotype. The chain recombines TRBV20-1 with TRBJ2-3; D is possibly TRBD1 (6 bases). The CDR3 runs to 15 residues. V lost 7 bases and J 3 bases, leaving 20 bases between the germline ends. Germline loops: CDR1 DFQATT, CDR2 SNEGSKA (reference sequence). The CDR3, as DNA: TGCAGTGTCTCACCGGGACACCTGGGGACAGATACGCAGTATTTT. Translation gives CSVSPGHLGTDTQYF.

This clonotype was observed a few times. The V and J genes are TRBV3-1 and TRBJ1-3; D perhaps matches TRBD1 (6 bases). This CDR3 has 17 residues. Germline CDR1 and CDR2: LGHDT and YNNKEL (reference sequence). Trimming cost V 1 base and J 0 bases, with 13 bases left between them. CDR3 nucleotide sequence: TGTGCCAGCAGCCAAGGGTGGGACACCTTCTCTGGAAACACCATATATTTT. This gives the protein CASSQGWDTFSGNTIYF.

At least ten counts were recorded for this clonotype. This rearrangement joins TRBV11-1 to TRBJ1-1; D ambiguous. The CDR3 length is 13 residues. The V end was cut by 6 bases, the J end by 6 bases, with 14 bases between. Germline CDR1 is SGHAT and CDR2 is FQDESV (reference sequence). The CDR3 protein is CASSSPGRAEAFF. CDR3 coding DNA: TGTGCCAGCAGTTCTCCCGGGAGGGCTGAAGCTTTCTTT.

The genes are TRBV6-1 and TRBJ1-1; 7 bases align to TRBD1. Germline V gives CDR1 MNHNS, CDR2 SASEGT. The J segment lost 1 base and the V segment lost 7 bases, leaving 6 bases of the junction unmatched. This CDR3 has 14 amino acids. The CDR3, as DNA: TGTGCCAGCACCACGGGACAGCAGAACACTGAAGCTTTCTTT. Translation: CASTTGQQNTEAFF.

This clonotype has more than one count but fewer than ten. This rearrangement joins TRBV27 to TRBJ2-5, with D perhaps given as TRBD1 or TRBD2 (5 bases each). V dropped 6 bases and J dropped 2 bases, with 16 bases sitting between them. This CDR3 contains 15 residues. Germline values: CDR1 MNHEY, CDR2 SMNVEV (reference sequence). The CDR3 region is CASRGDRALQETQYF. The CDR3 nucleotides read TGTGCCAGCAGGGGGGACCGGGCCCTTCAAGAGACCCAGTACTTC.

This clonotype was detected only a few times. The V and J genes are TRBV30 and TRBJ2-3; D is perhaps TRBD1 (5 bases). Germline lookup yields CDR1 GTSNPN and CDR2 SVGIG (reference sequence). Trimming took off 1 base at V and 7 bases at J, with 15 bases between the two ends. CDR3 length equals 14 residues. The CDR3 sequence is CAWSEGFGGHTQYF. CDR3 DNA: TGTGCCTGGAGTGAGGGGTTCGGTGGACATACGCAGTATTTT.

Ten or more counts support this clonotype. CDR3: CASSGGLEETQYF. The CDR3 bases are TGTGCCAGCAGCGGCGGACTAGAAGAGACCCAGTACTTC. This rearrangement joins TRBV7-2 to TRBJ2-5, with TRBD2 identical over 7 bases. V shed 5 bases, J shed 3 bases, and the junction held 3 bases outside the gene matches. The CDR3 length is 13 residues. Looked up from germline, CDR1 is SGHTA and CDR2 is FQGNSA.

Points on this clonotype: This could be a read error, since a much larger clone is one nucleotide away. The CDR3: CASNSGDRGSYNEQFF. The CDR3 DNA is TGTGCCAGCAATTCGGGGGACAGGGGATCCTACAATGAGCAGTTCTTC. This chain connects TRBV6-2 or TRBV6-3 to TRBJ2-1; 10 bases align to TRBD1. This CDR3 spans 16 amino acids. The germline V gene encodes CDR1 MNHEY and CDR2 SVGEGT. The V gene end was trimmed by 7 bases and the J gene end by 1 base; junction bases not matched to a gene: 7.